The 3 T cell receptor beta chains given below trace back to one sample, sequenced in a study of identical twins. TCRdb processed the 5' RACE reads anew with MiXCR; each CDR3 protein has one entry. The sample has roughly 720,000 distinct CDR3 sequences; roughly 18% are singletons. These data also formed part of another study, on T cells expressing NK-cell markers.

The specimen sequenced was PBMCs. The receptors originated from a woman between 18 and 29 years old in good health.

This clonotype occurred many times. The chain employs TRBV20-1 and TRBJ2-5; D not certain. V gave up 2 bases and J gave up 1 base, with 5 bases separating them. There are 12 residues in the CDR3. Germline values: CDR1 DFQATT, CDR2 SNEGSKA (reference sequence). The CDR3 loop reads CSARPFQETQYF. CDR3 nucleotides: TGCAGTGCTAGACCATTCCAAGAGACCCAGTACTTC.

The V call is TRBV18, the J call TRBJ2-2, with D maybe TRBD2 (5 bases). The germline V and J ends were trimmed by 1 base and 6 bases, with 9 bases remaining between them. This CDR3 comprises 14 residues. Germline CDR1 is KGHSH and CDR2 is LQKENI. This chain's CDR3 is CASSPRAGAGELFF. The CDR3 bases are TGTGCCAGCTCACCACGCGCCGGGGCCGGGGAGCTGTTTTTT.

The CDR3 nucleotides are TGCGCCAGCAGCCCTACCGGGACATCTACTTACGAGCAGTACTTC. It codes for CASSPTGTSTYEQYF. V is TRBV5-1 and J is TRBJ2-7; TRBD1 might be the D (6 bases). Looked up from germline, CDR1 is SGHRS and CDR2 is YFSETQ. This CDR3 comprises 15 residues. Deletions cut 4 bases from V and 4 bases from J, with 18 bases between.